One sample yielded the 15 T cell receptor beta chains listed below, sequenced in a study of T cell repertoires in cytomegalovirus infection. From the reads, TCRdb called clonotypes with MiXCR, one entry per CDR3 protein. The sample includes 200,000 or so distinct CDR3 sequences, roughly 19% of them seen just once. Source material: PBMCs. Every receptor here comes from a human donor in good health (CMV status not recorded). Some clones in this sample may be carry-over from other donors' samples.

This chain joins TRBV6-5 and TRBJ2-7; D could derive from TRBD1 or TRBD2 (5 bases each). This CDR3 is 15 amino acids long. The germline CDR1 and CDR2 sequences are MNHEY and SVGAGI. Trimming stripped 9 bases from V and 4 bases from J, with 22 bases between. CDR3 protein: CASNPGAGSKYEQYF. The CDR3 coding sequence is TGTGCCAGTAACCCCGGGGCAGGCAGCAAATACGAGCAGTACTTC.

The table lists this clonotype with many counts. The chain is built from TRBV7-8 and TRBJ2-2, with 11 bases identical to TRBD1. The germline V gene encodes CDR1 SGHVS and CDR2 FQNEAQ. Trimming cost V 5 bases and J 4 bases; bases outside gene matches: 3. This CDR3 comprises 15 residues. CDR3 sequence reads: CASSTGTGGTGELFF. In DNA, the CDR3 is TGTGCCAGCAGCACCGGGACAGGGGGCACCGGGGAGCTGTTTTTT.

The chain couples TRBV20-1 to TRBJ2-1; perhaps TRBD1 as D (6 bases). CDR3 size: 13 residues. The V gene's germline CDR1 is DFQATT and CDR2 SNEGSKA (reference sequence). V was pared by 5 bases and J by 7 bases, with 15 bases between. Written as DNA, the CDR3 is TGCAGTGCTCGCTCCCCTCAGGGGAATGAGCAGTTCTTC. It yields the protein CSARSPQGNEQFF.

This clonotype was detected ten times or more. The chain combines TRBV6-6 with TRBJ2-7; D is ambiguous. This CDR3 has 13 residues. V lost 5 bases and J 2 bases, leaving 10 bases between the germline ends. The V gene's germline CDR1 is MNHNY and CDR2 SVGAGI (reference sequence). The CDR3 nucleotides are TGTGCCAGCAGTCACCCTCAAACCTACGAGCAGTACTTC. Amino acid sequence: CASSHPQTYEQYF.

This clonotype appeared many times. The chain combines TRBV7-2 with TRBJ1-1; TRBD1 aligns across 7 bases. CDR1 and CDR2 (germline): SGHTA, FQGNSA. After removal of 3 bases from V and 0 bases from J, the junction contained 1 base not matched to a gene. This CDR3 has 14 residues. The CDR3 DNA sequence: TGTGCCAGCAGCTTGGACAGGCTGAACACTGAAGCTTTCTTT. It yields the protein CASSLDRLNTEAFF.

The J gene is TRBJ2-1, the V gene TRBV27; D is uncertain. V dropped 2 bases and J dropped 0 bases, with 11 bases sitting between them. This CDR3 has 16 residues. CDR1 and CDR2 (germline): MNHEY, SMNVEV (reference sequence). The CDR3 sequence: CASSLVLRSSYNEQFF. The CDR3 DNA is TGTGCCAGCAGTTTAGTATTAAGGAGCTCCTACAATGAGCAGTTCTTC.

There are many counts of this clonotype. The V and J genes are TRBV7-2 and TRBJ2-3, with TRBD2 as a possible D gene (6 bases). Trimming removed 2 bases from V and 1 base from J, with 10 bases in between. The CDR3 spans 15 residues. CDR1 SGHTA and CDR2 FQGNSA come from the germline V gene. The CDR3 reads CASSLRTSRTDTQYF. The CDR3 bases are TGTGCCAGCAGCTTAAGAACTAGCCGCACAGATACGCAGTATTTT.

This clonotype was picked up one time. The rearrangement joins TRBV11-3 to TRBJ1-2, with D uncertain. The CDR3 totals 14 residues. Between the trimmed V and J ends, which lost 1 base and 5 bases, there was a span of 11 bases. Looked up from germline, CDR1 is SGHNT and CDR2 is YENEEA. CDR3 bases: TGTGCCAGCAGCTTAGGTGGATCGCAGTATGGCTACACCTTC. Its protein is CASSLGGSQYGYTF.

This clonotype showed up many times. The chain has TRBV6-5 and TRBJ1-1, with D possibly being TRBD1 (6 bases). V was cut by 7 bases and J by 1 base, with 16 bases left in between. CDR1 and CDR2 (germline): MNHEY, SVGAGI. The CDR3 covers 15 residues. In DNA form, the CDR3 reads TGTGCCAGCAACCCCTACAGGGCCGGGAACACTGAAGCTTTCTTT. Translated, it gives CASNPYRAGNTEAFF.

This clonotype showed up many times. The V call is TRBV14, the J call TRBJ2-2; 11 bases agree with TRBD2. The CDR3 runs 15 residues. Unmatched junction bases numbered 3, after V lost 4 bases and J lost 5 bases. The germline CDR1 and CDR2 sequences are SGHDN and FVKESK. The CDR3 is CASSRGLAATGELFF. CDR3 coding DNA: TGTGCCAGCAGCCGGGGACTAGCGGCGACCGGGGAGCTGTTTTTT.

A note on this clonotype: One base away lies a much larger clone, so this may be a sequencing read error. The CDR3 DNA follows: TGTGCCAGCAGATCTAAACCGGGACAGGGATCTCCTTGGGCCGAGCATTTT. It codes for CASRSKPGQGSPWAEHF. This chain connects TRBV6-6 to TRBJ1-5; 9 bases are a match to TRBD1. V shed 6 bases, J shed 14 bases, and the junction held 23 bases outside the gene matches. Germline V gene lookup returns CDR1 MNHNY and CDR2 SVGAGI (reference sequence). The CDR3 sequence is 17 residues long.

As regards this clonotype: A much larger clone differs by one base, so this may be a read error. The J gene is TRBJ2-1, the V gene TRBV7-2, with TRBD2 matching over 10 bases. The CDR3 extends over 15 amino acids. CDR1 and CDR2 (germline): SGHTA, FQGNSA. Trimming at V came to 0 bases and at J to 8 bases, leaving 4 bases not matched to a gene. CDR3 coding DNA: TGTGCCAGCAGCTTAGCAGCGGGAGGGGGATATGAGCAGTTCTTC. This encodes CASSLAAGGGYEQFF. The whole variable domain, filled in from reference TRBV7-2 and TRBJ2-1, reads GAGVSQSPSNKVTEKGKDVELRCDPISGHTALYWYRQSLGQGLEFLIYFQGNSAPDKSGLPSDRFSAERTGGSVSTLTIQRTQQEDSAVYLCASSLAAGGGYEQFFGPGTRLTVL.

This chain connects TRBV19 to TRBJ1-2; no clear D gene. CDR3 length: 11 amino acids. The V gene's germline CDR1 is LNHDA and CDR2 SQIVND (reference sequence). Trimming stripped 10 bases from V and 4 bases from J, with 10 bases between. The CDR3, as DNA: TGTGCCACCTGGAGCAGCTATGGCTACACCTTC. This codes for CATWSSYGYTF.

This sequence joins TRBV25-1 and TRBJ2-7; a weak D match, TRBD2 (5 bases). CDR3 length: 13 amino acids. Germline V gene sequence: CDR1 MGHDK, CDR2 SYGVNS. Deletions cut 4 bases from V and 3 bases from J, with 10 bases between. The CDR3: CASSGAGLYEQYF. DNA of the CDR3: TGTGCCAGCAGTGGGGCTGGACTCTACGAGCAGTACTTC.

This clonotype turned up a few times. The chain employs TRBV7-3 and TRBJ2-1, with 10 positions matching TRBD1. Germline CDR1 SGHTA, CDR2 FQGTGA. The CDR3 consists of 16 residues. J was trimmed by 9 bases and V by 3 bases; bases with no gene match: 11. CDR3 bases: TGTGCCAGCAGCTTGGGCCTCCGGACAGGGGGTGGTGAGCAGTTCTTC. Translated: CASSLGLRTGGGEQFF.